Listed here are 15 T cell receptor beta chains from one sample, sequenced in a study of identical twins. TCRdb redid the calling of the 5' RACE reads with MiXCR, one entry per CDR3 protein. The table shows under 900,000 distinct CDR3 sequences, with 9% to 15% occurring only once. These data are also associated with another study on yellow fever vaccine responses in identical twins.

Material for sequencing was PBMCs. These receptors were taken from a woman younger than 30 in good health.

This clonotype has more than one count but fewer than ten. The rearrangement uses TRBV7-3 and TRBJ2-2; 10 nucleotides agree with TRBD2. This CDR3 contains 18 residues. Germline V lookup: CDR1 SGHTA, CDR2 FQGTGA. V gave up 2 bases and J gave up 4 bases; unmatched junction bases: 10. The CDR3 loop is CASSLVPSGRASTGELFF. CDR3 nucleotides: TGTGCCAGCAGCTTAGTCCCTAGCGGGAGAGCGAGCACCGGGGAGCTGTTTTTT. The full variable domain, completed using reference TRBV7-3 and TRBJ2-2, is GAGVSQTPSNKVTEKGKYVELRCDPISGHTALYWYRQSLGQGPEFLIYFQGTGAADDSGLPNDRFFAVRPEGSVSTLKIQRTERGDSAVYLCASSLVPSGRASTGELFFGEGSRLTVL.

This clonotype was counted ten times or more. The chain employs TRBV5-1 and TRBJ2-1; no clear D gene. CDR1 SGHRS and CDR2 YFSETQ come from the germline V gene. The germline V and J ends were trimmed by 0 bases and 0 bases, with 7 bases remaining between them. CDR3 length equals 15 residues. Written as DNA, the CDR3 is TGCGCCAGCAGCTTGGACGAGAGCTCCTACAATGAGCAGTTCTTC. Protein product: CASSLDESSYNEQFF.

There are a few counts of this clonotype. This chain links TRBV7-6 with TRBJ2-5; D is possibly TRBD1 or TRBD2 (5 bases each). V dropped 2 bases and J dropped 2 bases, with 15 bases sitting between them. The length of the CDR3 is 16 residues. Germline values: CDR1 SGHVS, CDR2 FNYEAQ. CDR3 coding DNA: TGTGCCAGCAGCTTATCCTTGGGGACGGGGCAAGAGACCCAGTACTTC. Translated: CASSLSLGTGQETQYF. The whole variable domain, filled in from reference TRBV7-6 and TRBJ2-5, reads GAGVSQSPRYKVTKRGQDVALRCDPISGHVSLYWYRQALGQGPEFLTYFNYEAQQDKSGLPNDRFSAERPEGSISTLTIQRTEQRDSAMYRCASSLSLGTGQETQYFGPGTRLLVL.

This clonotype occurred many times. The rearrangement joins TRBV15 to TRBJ2-2; TRBD2 matches at 14 bases. The CDR3 extends over 16 amino acids. Germline trimming cut 5 bases from V and 6 bases from J; bases unmatched to any gene: 5. CDR1 and CDR2 (germline): LNHNV, YYDKDF (reference sequence). This chain's CDR3 is CATSGRLAGGPGELFF. DNA for the CDR3: TGTGCCACCAGCGGTCGACTAGCGGGAGGGCCCGGGGAGCTGTTTTTT.

This clonotype came up many times. This rearrangement joins TRBV6-1 to TRBJ1-4; D ambiguous. The V gene's germline CDR1 is MNHNS and CDR2 SASEGT. The CDR3 sequence is 13 residues long. The V and J ends lost 6 bases and 8 bases respectively, with 13 bases between them. CDR3 amino acids: CASRRGFGEKLFF. For the CDR3, the DNA is TGTGCCAGCAGGCGGGGTTTTGGCGAAAAACTGTTTTTT.

This clonotype has a handful of counts. The DNA for the CDR3 is TGTGCCACCGCGACAGGGACGAACACTGAAGCTTTCTTT. This encodes CATATGTNTEAFF. V and J are TRBV24-1 and TRBJ1-1; 7 bases match TRBD1. The CDR3 consists of 13 residues. Germline V gene lookup returns CDR1 KGHDR and CDR2 SFDVKD. V was clipped by 9 bases and J by 1 base; unmatched bases: 4.

In this sample, this clonotype turned up a few times. The chain combines TRBV15 with TRBJ2-2, with D possibly called TRBD1 or TRBD2 (5 bases each). The V end lost 2 bases, the J end lost 4 bases, and 8 bases lay between the germline ends. CDR1 and CDR2 (germline): LNHNV, YYDKDF (reference sequence). This CDR3 has 14 residues. CDR3 amino acids: CATSRPGTTGELFF. The CDR3 nucleotides are TGTGCCACCAGCAGACCAGGGACCACCGGGGAGCTGTTTTTT.

The rearrangement joins TRBV20-1 to TRBJ2-1, with 14 bases that match TRBD2. Losses at the gene ends were 4 bases for V and 6 bases for J; bases not matched to a gene: 5. Looked up from germline, CDR1 is DFQATT and CDR2 is SNEGSKA (reference sequence). There are 15 residues in the CDR3. The CDR3 sequence is CSATGTSGSTNEQFF. The CDR3 DNA reads as TGCAGTGCTACAGGGACTAGCGGGAGTACCAATGAGCAGTTCTTC.

The rearrangement links TRBV6-5 to TRBJ2-1; TRBD1 might be the D (6 bases). Between the trimmed V and J ends, which lost 2 bases and 10 bases, there was a span of 18 bases. Germline V gives CDR1 MNHEY, CDR2 SVGAGI. This CDR3 has 15 residues. The CDR3 region is CASSYGFPGDAEQFF. Written as DNA, the CDR3 is TGTGCCAGCAGTTACGGCTTCCCAGGGGATGCGGAGCAGTTCTTC.

This clonotype came up a few times. The CDR3, as DNA: TGCAGTGCCCCCTATCCGAACACTGAAGCTTTCTTT. Encoded protein: CSAPYPNTEAFF. The V call is TRBV20-1, the J call TRBJ1-1; D not resolved. Germline CDR1 and CDR2: DFQATT and SNEGSKA (reference sequence). The CDR3 loop spans 12 amino acids. V was shortened by 6 bases and J by 1 base, with 9 bases between the two germline ends.

This clonotype was seen at least ten times. The chain joins TRBV7-2 to TRBJ2-7; 9 positions match TRBD2. The V and J ends lost 2 bases and 2 bases, in that order; junction bases with no gene match: 7. Germline values: CDR1 SGHTA, CDR2 FQGNSA. This CDR3 is 16 amino acids long. The DNA for the CDR3 is TGTGCCAGCAGCTTACAGGCTAGCGGGATACCCTACGAGCAGTACTTC. Translating it yields CASSLQASGIPYEQYF.

This sequence joins TRBV24-1 and TRBJ2-5, with 8 bases fitting TRBD1. Germline V gene data show CDR1 as KGHDR and CDR2 as SFDVKD. V shed 4 bases, J shed 5 bases, and the junction held 8 bases outside the gene matches. The CDR3 spans 15 residues. The CDR3 here is CATSDPDRGRETQYF. The CDR3 region has the DNA TGTGCCACCAGTGACCCAGACAGGGGCAGGGAGACCCAGTACTTC.

The chain employs TRBV5-1 and TRBJ2-5; 9 bases map to TRBD2. V gave up 3 bases and J gave up 3 bases; unmatched junction bases: 15. Germline-derived CDR1 and CDR2 are SGHRS and YFSETQ. The CDR3 totals 18 residues. The chain's CDR3 is CASSSSASGTSRKETQYF. Here the CDR3 DNA reads TGCGCCAGCAGCTCTTCCGCTAGCGGGACCAGCCGCAAAGAGACCCAGTACTTC.

This clonotype was observed many times. This chain uses TRBV20-1 with TRBJ1-3; D is uncertain. CDR3 length equals 13 residues. CDR1 is DFQATT, CDR2 SNEGSKA, per germline (reference sequence). V was clipped by 6 bases and J by 3 bases, with 12 bases between them. The CDR3 DNA follows: TGCAGTGCCCCGGGTAGAAGTGGAAACACCATATATTTT. It encodes CSAPGRSGNTIYF.

This clonotype has a handful of counts. The chain employs TRBV10-3 and TRBJ2-5; D is undetermined. The CDR3 is made up of 11 amino acids. Germline V gives CDR1 ENHRY, CDR2 SYGVKD. V lost 5 bases and J lost 5, with 6 bases in between. In nucleotides, the CDR3 is TGTGCCATCAGTAAAGGGGAGACCCAGTACTTC. Protein sequence: CAISKGETQYF.